Described below is a single T cell receptor (beta chain) sequence and its context. What this receptor recognizes is not known. Within one base of it there is no much larger clone, and no base qualities were kept. V drops 4 bases and J drops 0 bases, leaving 13 bases in between. Based on the germline V gene (reference sequence), the CDR1 and CDR2 sequences are LGHDT and YNNKEL. Inclusive of the bounding cysteine and phenylalanine, the CDR3 is 16 residues long. Of all the DNA, just the CDR3 is kept, 48 bases in frame from base 1. This specimen belongs to a study of blood T cell repertoires in COVID-19 (TCRdb year 2020). Notes on the research overall: Samples covering the acute and convalescent phases of COVID-19 were provided by collaborators in the United States, Italy and Spain. The material from the prospective study consisted of cDNA or gDNA derived from T cells, B-cell-depleted T cells, or PBMCs. Deeply sampled blood TCRbeta repertoires from subjects exposed to, actively infected with, or recovered from COVID-19 were included in the dataset. The repertoires were released in a freely available public database intended as a resource for research on the immune response to SARS-CoV-2. Samples were obtained from the ongoing ImmuneRACE study (first 160 participants) and from over 1,000 subjects provided by 6 global collaborators. Sample metadata almost always included a de-identified subject ID, COVID-19 status, age in years and sex. Where available, HLA class I and class II types were taken from metadata supplied by the sample provider and were not determined by assay-based typing. Overall study results and their limits: The amount of clinical and demographic metadata varied by source and participant and was provided uncurated.

The collaborating institutions used their own protocols to collect whole blood in K2EDTA tubes. For TCRbeta analysis, collaborators shipped samples in one of three forms: frozen whole blood, isolated PBMCs, or DNA extracted from either of those sample types. TCRbeta CDR3 regions were amplified from genomic DNA using the immunoSEQ Assay, a bias-controlled multiplex PCR. In the paper's pipeline: Within the assay, amplification of reference gene primers was used to estimate how many nucleated cells each sample contained. To quantify the absolute abundance of each unique TCRbeta CDR3 rearrangement, sequence reads were collapsed and filtered. For each sample, productive Simpson clonality was calculated as the square root of Simpson's diversity index across productive rearrangements. The clones in this table, taken by TCRdb from immuneACCESS, are in-frame only. Not every clone is retained; where verified, under half of the shortfall comes from an unresolved V gene, and the cause of the rest is unknown. D and trimming come from the DNA, and the V and J calls and clone size come from that table. Present in this sample are about 250,000 clones, around four fifths of which were seen just once. The ten biggest clones cover approximately 6% of the sample.

The chain links TRBV3-1 (or the pseudogene TRBV3-2) with TRBJ2-1; the D gene cannot be resolved reliably. Sequenced: peripheral blood. This receptor was taken from a man older than 75 with acute or convalescent COVID-19. Read as DNA, the sequence is TGTGCCAGCAGCCGAGGCGAAGTTTCCTCCTACAATGAGCAGTTCTTC. This sequence encodes CASSRGEVSSYNEQFF.